A single TCR beta chain is shown here with its context. The data were taken from a study of Ad26.COV2.S vaccination and SARS-CoV-2 variants. The CDR3 is made up of 17 amino acids. Per the germline V gene, CDR1 is SGHDN and CDR2 is FVKESK. V was shortened by 0 bases and J by 6 bases, with 18 bases between the two germline ends. Noted treatment: about 20 received Ad26.COV2.S at low or high dose, single or two shots; five or six received placebo; per-sample allocation not given. Specimen acquisition occurred on day 63 following the initial vaccine or placebo injection. Profiled with immunoSEQ multiplex PCR; TCRdb holds only in-frame clones, not every one. In the table there are hundreds of thousands of clones, around nine tenths of which are singletons.

V and J are TRBV14 and TRBJ2-1; tentative D call: TRBD2 (6 bases). The clonotype comes from a person between 18 and 65 years old who received the Ad26.COV2.S COVID-19 vaccine or a placebo. The sequencing used peripheral blood, collected in a trial of Ad26.COV2.S vaccine versus placebo. CDR3 amino acids: CASSQEASSGSRNEQFF. The CDR3 DNA reads as TGTGCCAGCAGCCAAGAGGCGAGCAGCGGGTCTCGCAATGAGCAGTTCTTC.